Below, 30 T cell receptor beta chains from the same sample are listed, as sequenced in a study of T-cell reconstitution after alpha-beta-depleted transplantation in children. Unique molecular identifiers were incorporated during preparation of the TCRbeta library. TCRdb passed the PCR reads through MiXCR, listing each CDR3 protein once. Of under 300,000 distinct CDR3 sequences in the sample, about 9.9% are singletons; the top ten hold around 22%. This sample comprised peripheral blood, obtained 180 days after TCRalphabeta/CD19-depleted stem cell transplant. These receptor sequences come from a male patient between 2 and 15 years old who had a stem cell transplant for chronic granulomatous disease, so the T cells may come from the graft donor.

In its sample, this clonotype was seen many times. The chain couples TRBV20-1 to TRBJ1-2; D is unclear. The germline CDR1 and CDR2 sequences are DFQATT and SNEGSKA (reference sequence). The V end was cut by 0 bases, the J end by 4 bases, with 12 bases between. The CDR3 sequence is 14 residues long. The CDR3 DNA reads TGCAGTGCTAGAGATGATTCGATTATCTATGGCTACACCTTC. Translating it yields CSARDDSIIYGYTF.

This clonotype was counted ten times or more. The gene calls are TRBV27 and TRBJ2-5, with a possible D match to TRBD2 (5 bases). The CDR3 is 13 residues long. Trimming stripped 3 bases from V and 9 bases from J, with 14 bases between. CDR1 is MNHEY, CDR2 SMNVEV, per germline (reference sequence). The DNA for the CDR3 is TGTGCCAGCAGTTTTTCGGGGTACTGGGCCCAGTACTTC. This sequence encodes CASSFSGYWAQYF.

This clonotype was seen ten or more times. The V and J genes are TRBV20-1 and TRBJ2-2, with a tentative D call TRBD2 (5 bases). The CDR3 has 12 residues. CDR1 is DFQATT, CDR2 SNEGSKA, per germline (reference sequence). V was shortened by 7 bases and J by 0 bases, with 6 bases between the two germline ends. The CDR3 coding sequence is TGCAGTGTGCGGGCGAACACCGGGGAGCTGTTTTTT. It codes for CSVRANTGELFF.

The chain joins TRBV29-1 to TRBJ2-1; D is undetermined. Trimming cost V 3 bases and J 4 bases, with 10 bases left between them. The CDR3 contains 13 residues. Germline lookup yields CDR1 SQVTM and CDR2 ANQGSEA. CDR3 amino acids: CSVERQNYNEQFF. In DNA form, the CDR3 reads TGCAGCGTTGAGCGGCAGAATTACAATGAGCAGTTCTTC.

In this sample, this clonotype turned up many times. V gene TRBV7-3 combines with J gene TRBJ2-1; 7 nucleotides agree with TRBD2. This CDR3 comprises 15 residues. Trimming removed 2 bases from V and 9 bases from J; junction bases left unmatched: 10. Germline CDR1 and CDR2: SGHTA and FQGTGA. This CDR3 reads CASSLEAGERVEQFF. The CDR3 DNA is TGTGCCAGCAGCTTAGAGGCGGGGGAACGTGTTGAGCAGTTCTTC.

This clonotype was seen repeatedly, ten times or more. This chain uses TRBV7-8 with TRBJ1-1; D is unclear. V lost 3 bases and J lost 5, with 10 bases in between. This CDR3 region has 13 residues. CDR1 and CDR2 (germline): SGHVS, FQNEAQ. The CDR3 DNA follows: TGTGCCAGCAGCTTGACGGGAACAACTGAAGCTTTCTTT. It yields the protein CASSLTGTTEAFF.

This clonotype was seen at least ten times. This sequence joins TRBV27 and TRBJ2-3, with 9 nucleotides matching TRBD1. The CDR3 is 13 amino acids. Germline V gives CDR1 MNHEY, CDR2 SMNVEV (reference sequence). V trimming: 6 bases; J trimming: 4 bases; junction bases outside the gene matches: 2. CDR3 sequence: CASRRQGADTQYF. The CDR3 nucleotides read TGTGCCAGCAGGAGACAGGGGGCAGATACGCAGTATTTT.

This clonotype was recorded many times. The chain combines TRBV20-1 with TRBJ2-7, with D perhaps TRBD2 (6 bases). The CDR3 loop spans 13 amino acids. V was shortened by 4 bases and J by 12 bases, with 22 bases between the two germline ends. Germline V gives CDR1 DFQATT, CDR2 SNEGSKA (reference sequence). The CDR3 region has the DNA TGCAGTGCTAAACTTCTCCGCGGGGACTTGGGGTACTTC. Its translation is CSAKLLRGDLGYF.

This clonotype was recorded many times. The chain uses TRBV20-1 and TRBJ2-7, with D hard to call. Trimming took off 0 bases at V and 0 bases at J, with 9 bases between the two ends. The CDR3 has 14 amino acids. CDR1 DFQATT and CDR2 SNEGSKA come from the germline V gene (reference sequence). The CDR3 reads CSARDYQRSYEQYF. The CDR3 coding sequence is TGCAGTGCTAGAGATTACCAGCGCTCCTACGAGCAGTACTTC.

This clonotype came up many times. This sequence joins TRBV20-1 and TRBJ2-2, with D perhaps TRBD2 (6 bases). In germline, CDR1 is DFQATT, CDR2 SNEGSKA (reference sequence). The ends were cut back, 3 bases at V and 5 bases at J, with 16 bases in the middle. This CDR3 is 15 amino acids long. The CDR3 region is CSASSGVPMTGELFF. In DNA, the CDR3 is TGCAGTGCTAGCTCGGGAGTTCCCATGACCGGGGAGCTGTTTTTT.

This clonotype was detected ten times or more. The chain has TRBV7-2 and TRBJ1-4, with 7 bases aligning to TRBD1. The germline V gene encodes CDR1 SGHTA and CDR2 FQGNSA. The CDR3 loop spans 16 amino acids. Germline trimming cut 4 bases from V and 8 bases from J; bases unmatched to any gene: 13. The DNA for the CDR3 is TGTGCCAGCAGCTCCCCGGTAGGAAAGGGGGCAGAAAAACTGTTTTTT. Encoded protein: CASSSPVGKGAEKLFF.

Points on this clonotype: Possible read error: a much larger clone is one base away. The chain uses TRBV7-9 and TRBJ2-1, with TRBD2 as a possible D gene (6 bases). Germline V gene data show CDR1 as SEHNR and CDR2 as FQNEAQ (reference sequence). CDR3 length: 12 amino acids. Here the CDR3 DNA reads TGTGCCAGCAGCTTGTCTAGCGCCGGGCAGCTCTTC. This codes for CASSLSSAGQLF.

This clonotype was seen a single time. The V call is TRBV7-2, the J call TRBJ2-2; TRBD2 matches at 8 bases. CDR3 length: 15 amino acids. With V trimmed by 5 bases and J by 2 bases, 4 bases remained unmatched. Germline CDR1 SGHTA, CDR2 FQGNSA. The CDR3 sequence is CASSKLAVNTGELFF. As DNA, the CDR3 is TGTGCCAGCAGCAAACTAGCGGTAAACACCGGGGAGCTGTTTTTT.

There are many counts of this clonotype. This rearrangement joins TRBV7-2 to TRBJ1-1; perhaps TRBD1 as D (6 bases). Germline values: CDR1 SGHTA, CDR2 FQGNSA. The CDR3 runs to 14 residues. Trimming stripped 2 bases from V and 1 base from J, with 8 bases between. In DNA, the CDR3 is TGTGCCAGCAGCTTAATACAGGGGAACACTGAAGCTTTCTTT. Translation: CASSLIQGNTEAFF.

The sample holds many counts of this clonotype. The rearrangement joins TRBV27 to TRBJ2-1; D is undetermined. This CDR3 region has 15 residues. V lost 4 bases to trimming and J lost 10 bases, with 20 bases between them. CDR1 is MNHEY, CDR2 SMNVEV, per germline (reference sequence). CDR3: CASSSRALKGNEQFF. DNA of the CDR3: TGTGCCAGCAGTTCCCGGGCCCTAAAAGGAAACGAGCAGTTCTTC.

This clonotype was detected ten times or more. The CDR3 is CASSQDGLASYNEQFF. DNA for the CDR3: TGCGCCAGCAGCCAAGATGGGTTAGCGTCCTACAATGAGCAGTTCTTC. V usage is TRBV4-3 and J usage is TRBJ2-1; a possible D gene is TRBD2 (5 bases). CDR1 and CDR2 from the germline V gene are LGHNA and YSLEER. The CDR3 has 16 amino acids. V lost 0 bases to trimming and J lost 1 base, with 10 bases between them.

Ten or more counts support this clonotype. V is TRBV3-1 and J is TRBJ1-1, with a tentative D call TRBD1 (6 bases). The CDR3 is 13 residues long. V was shortened by 6 bases and J by 0 bases, with 8 bases between the two germline ends. Per germline, CDR1 LGHDT and CDR2 YNNKEL (reference sequence). The CDR3 nucleotides read TGTGCCAGCAGAACAGGGTTGAACACTGAAGCTTTCTTT. Protein sequence: CASRTGLNTEAFF.

This clonotype was picked up many times. V is TRBV5-1 and J is TRBJ2-7; D may be TRBD1 or TRBD2 (5 bases each). CDR3 length equals 15 residues. The germline V and J ends were trimmed by 5 bases and 0 bases, with 15 bases remaining between them. CDR1 and CDR2 from the germline V gene are SGHRS and YFSETQ. CDR3 amino acids: CASRTFGTDSYEQYF. For the CDR3, the DNA is TGCGCCAGCAGGACCTTCGGGACGGACTCCTACGAGCAGTACTTC.

On this clonotype: A clone one base away is much larger, so this may be a read error. The chain combines TRBV20-1 with TRBJ2-2; 8 bases match TRBD2. Germline CDR1 and CDR2: DFQATT and SNEGSKA (reference sequence). The CDR3 is 14 residues long. J lost 2 bases, V lost 4 bases, and 3 bases had no gene match. For the CDR3, the DNA is TGCAGTGCTAATCGGGAGGGCAACACCGGGGAGCTGTTTTTT. Translating it yields CSANREGNTGELFF.

This clonotype showed up many times. The gene calls are TRBV5-5 and TRBJ2-3, with D possibly matching TRBD2 (5 bases). Germline assignment: CDR1 SGHKS and CDR2 YYEKEE (reference sequence). The CDR3 consists of 15 residues. Trimming took off 10 bases at V and 0 bases at J, with 18 bases between the two ends. The CDR3 region has the DNA TGTGCCTCCCGAAGAGAGGGTTCTAGCACAGATACGCAGTATTTT. It specifies CASRREGSSTDTQYF.

There are many counts of this clonotype. The CDR3 reads CASSKRDSQSSYNEQFF. The DNA of the CDR3 is TGTGCCAGCAGCAAACGGGACAGCCAGTCCTCCTACAATGAGCAGTTCTTC. The chain recombines TRBV4-2 with TRBJ2-1; 7 bases line up with TRBD1. This CDR3 has 17 amino acids. V gave up 5 bases and J gave up 0 bases; unmatched junction bases: 10. From germline, CDR1 is LGHNA and CDR2 YNFKEQ.

This clonotype was observed at least ten times. CDR3 residues: CAISAPTASYNEQFF. CDR3 nucleotides: TGTGCCATCAGTGCCCCGACAGCCTCCTACAATGAGCAGTTCTTC. V and J are TRBV10-3 and TRBJ2-1, with a possible D match to TRBD1 (5 bases). The CDR3 runs 15 residues. Trimming removed 4 bases at V and 0 bases at J, with 10 bases between. CDR1 is ENHRY and CDR2 is SYGVKD in the germline V gene.

V usage is TRBV20-1 and J usage is TRBJ2-1; D might be TRBD2 (9 bases). The CDR3 loop spans 17 amino acids. V was trimmed by 3 bases and J by 9 bases, leaving 27 bases between them. Germline values: CDR1 DFQATT, CDR2 SNEGSKA (reference sequence). This CDR3 reads CSARGGGGAGGTGEQFF. The CDR3 coding sequence is TGCAGTGCTAGGGGAGGGGGAGGGGCGGGAGGGACAGGTGAGCAGTTCTTC.

This clonotype was found many times. This chain joins TRBV12-5 and TRBJ2-1; the D gene is possibly TRBD1 (5 bases). The CDR3 has 16 residues. The V end lost 7 bases, the J end lost 7 bases, and 23 bases lay between the germline ends. CDR1 is LGHNT and CDR2 is FRNRAP in the germline V gene. In DNA form, the CDR3 reads TGTGCTAGTGCCCTCGGCCAGGGTGGTTGGTTTAATGAGCAGTTCTTC. Residues: CASALGQGGWFNEQFF. The whole variable domain, remainder taken from reference TRBV12-5 and TRBJ2-1, is DARVTQTPRHKVTEMGQEVTMRCQPILGHNTVFWYRQTMMQGLELLAYFRNRAPLDDSGMPKDRFSAEMPDATLATLKIQPSEPRDSAVYFCASALGQGGWFNEQFFGPGTRLTVL.

This clonotype occurred many times. The chain joins TRBV20-1 to TRBJ2-7, with 8 bases identical to TRBD1. Germline V gene data show CDR1 as DFQATT and CDR2 as SNEGSKA (reference sequence). J lost 3 bases, V lost 6 bases, and 4 bases had no gene match. The CDR3 consists of 12 residues. CDR3 amino acids: CSALDRVYEQYF. CDR3 nucleotide sequence: TGCAGTGCCCTGGACAGGGTCTACGAGCAGTACTTC.

The sample holds many counts of this clonotype. The rearrangement links TRBV12-3 or TRBV12-4 to TRBJ1-5, with 9 bases aligning to TRBD1. The V and J ends lost 5 bases and 12 bases, in that order; junction bases with no gene match: 11. The CDR3 sequence is 14 residues long. This CDR3 is CASSPGTGKNLQHF. The CDR3 DNA sequence: TGTGCCAGCAGTCCTGGGACAGGGAAAAACCTCCAGCATTTT.

The rearrangement uses TRBV11-1 and TRBJ2-3; the D is unclear. Germline CDR1 and CDR2: SGHAT and FQDESV (reference sequence). With 0 bases removed from V and 4 bases from J, the gap between germline ends came to 23 bases. This CDR3 region has 19 residues. The CDR3 nucleotides are TGTGCCAGCAGCTTAGCGCTATTGGGCGGTCAAGGGAATCCAGATACGCAGTATTTT. It specifies CASSLALLGGQGNPDTQYF.

This clonotype was observed at least ten times. The CDR3 coding sequence is TGCAGCGTTGTGTCCTACAATGAGCAGTTCTTC. This encodes CSVVSYNEQFF. V usage is TRBV29-1 and J usage is TRBJ2-1; D not certain. The CDR3 covers 11 residues. Trimming left V 4 bases short and J 1 base short, with 2 bases between. Germline lookup yields CDR1 SQVTM and CDR2 ANQGSEA.

This clonotype was recorded at least ten times. CDR3 loop: CASSFWSGHGRNQPQHF. In DNA, the CDR3 is TGTGCCAGCAGTTTTTGGTCGGGTCATGGACGCAATCAGCCCCAGCATTTT. V usage is TRBV12-3 or TRBV12-4 and J usage is TRBJ1-5; D unclear. This CDR3 region has 17 residues. The V gene lost 3 bases and the J gene lost 2 bases, with 17 bases spanning the gap.

This clonotype appeared many times. The chain is built from TRBV20-1 and TRBJ2-7; D is unclear. Looked up from germline, CDR1 is DFQATT and CDR2 is SNEGSKA (reference sequence). This CDR3 has 13 amino acids. V was trimmed by 1 base and J by 0 bases, leaving 7 bases between them. CDR3 loop: CSARGRSSYEQYF. CDR3 nucleotides: TGCAGTGCTAGAGGACGGAGCTCCTACGAGCAGTACTTC.